This T cell receptor (beta chain) was sequenced during a study of vaccination effects on CD4 cells after COVID-19. Measured with immunoSEQ multiplex PCR; TCRdb has only the in-frame clones, and not every one. The sample holds about 59,000 clones, just under 80% seen once. The CDR3 extends over 16 amino acids. Trimming stripped 0 bases from V and 8 bases from J, with 14 bases between. Germline CDR1 reads MGHRA; CDR2 reads YSYEKL. There are a few counts of this clone. No antigen is known for it. Antigen-specific CD4+ T cells were expanded (with viral peptide pools) by the ViraFEST assay ahead of sequencing. Having been cultured for under twelve days, the cells underwent CD4+ T cell isolation. Everyone in the study got two shots of either the BNT162b2 or mRNA-1273 vaccine.

The sequenced sample was CD4+ T cells from PBMCs cultured with HCoV-OC43 spike peptides, obtained after COVID-19 vaccination. The subset denotes: HCoV-OC43 spike overlapping peptide pool stimulation. The chain has TRBV4-1 and TRBJ1-6; maybe TRBD1 (5 bases). The receptor was isolated from a human donor who received a COVID-19 vaccine. CDR3 nucleotides: TGCGCCAGCAGCCAAGAATGGCGGGGCTCATATTCACCCCTCCACTTT. Amino acids: CASSQEWRGSYSPLHF.